This TCR beta chain stems from a study of blood T cell repertoires in COVID-19. Data came from immunoSEQ multiplex PCR; TCRdb stores just in-frame clones and leaves some out. This sample has roughly 290,000 clones; approximately 83% occur once, and the top ten carry around 4.5%. Cohort 3 donors were reported recovered after two negative PCRs, clearance, or symptom resolution. Trimming pared 5 bases from V and 4 bases from J, leaving 32 bases between. The germline V gene encodes CDR1 SNHLY and CDR2 FYNNEI. CDR3 length: 20 residues. This TCR came from a woman under 40 who had recovered from COVID-19. The source material was PBMCs or T cells enriched from blood (not recorded which). The chain employs TRBV2 and TRBJ2-5, with D tentatively TRBD2 (6 bases). CDR3 DNA: TGTGCCAGCAGTCCGACCAGGCTAGCGCCCTTAAACCATAACCTAGAGACCCAGTACTTC. It is translated as CASSPTRLAPLNHNLETQYF.